These 30 T cell receptor beta chains were sequenced from one sample in a study of blood T cell repertoires in COVID-19 (TCRdb year 2020). Library method: the immunoSEQ multiplex PCR assay. TCRdb obtained this table from immuneACCESS and retained in-frame rearrangements with V and J assigned. These tables miss some clones; where compared with another copy, unresolved V genes account for less than half of the shortfall, and the remainder is unexplained. The sample profile shows over 200,000 clones; 88% of them were found once. The ten biggest clones cover approximately 3.5% of the sample. The sample consisted of PBMCs or T cells enriched from blood (not recorded which). These receptors were taken from a woman in her twenties or thirties who had been exposed to COVID-19.

The rearrangement links TRBV4-1 to TRBJ1-2; maybe TRBD1 (5 bases). The length of the CDR3 is 17 residues. CDR1 and CDR2 (germline): MGHRA, YSYEKL. The V gene lost 4 bases and the J gene lost 8 bases, with 26 bases spanning the gap. This chain's CDR3 is CASSPKGKGNGQAGYTF. In DNA form, the CDR3 reads TGCGCCAGCAGCCCAAAGGGGAAAGGGAACGGTCAAGCGGGCTACACCTTC.

The chain employs TRBV6-5 and TRBJ1-1, with D perhaps matching TRBD1 (6 bases). V shed 7 bases and J shed 2 bases, with 14 bases lying between them. Germline CDR1 and CDR2: MNHEY and SVGAGI. The CDR3 covers 14 residues. CDR3 nucleotides: TGTGCCAGCAAATTGACAGGAGTAAACACTGAAGCTTTCTTT. Residues: CASKLTGVNTEAFF.

The genes are TRBV19 and TRBJ2-1; 10 bases are shared with TRBD2. Losses at the gene ends were 5 bases for V and 3 bases for J; bases not matched to a gene: 16. The CDR3 sequence is 19 residues long. Germline-derived CDR1 and CDR2 are LNHDA and SQIVND (reference sequence). The CDR3 DNA reads TGTGCCAGTAGTGGGCGGGGACTAGCGATAGTTGACCGCTACAATGAGCAGTTCTTC. Its translation: CASSGRGLAIVDRYNEQFF.

This chain links TRBV6-4 with TRBJ2-3; tentatively, D is TRBD2 (6 bases). Trimming cost V 2 bases and J 1 base, with 10 bases left between them. This CDR3 region has 15 residues. Germline V gives CDR1 MRHNA, CDR2 SNTAGT. CDR3 amino acids: CASSDGASGTDTQYF. As DNA, the CDR3 is TGTGCCAGCAGTGACGGGGCTAGCGGCACAGATACGCAGTATTTT.

The chain combines TRBV19 with TRBJ2-5, with a tentative D call TRBD2 (6 bases). Germline CDR1 LNHDA, CDR2 SQIVND (reference sequence). The length of the CDR3 is 14 residues. V lost 8 bases to trimming and J lost 1 base, with 14 bases between them. CDR3 sequence: CASETGTGQETQYF. The CDR3 nucleotides read TGTGCCAGTGAAACTGGGACTGGCCAAGAGACCCAGTACTTC.

V usage is TRBV15 and J usage is TRBJ2-7; TRBD2 might be the D (7 bases). The CDR3 has 15 residues. The germline V and J ends were trimmed by 4 bases and 1 base, with 14 bases remaining between them. CDR1 and CDR2 (germline): LNHNV, YYDKDF (reference sequence). The CDR3 coding sequence is TGTGCCACCAGCAAGGGGGGGCTGAATTCCTACGAGCAGTACTTC. It specifies CATSKGGLNSYEQYF. Filled out from reference TRBV15 and TRBJ2-7, the complete variable domain reads DAMVIQNPRYQVTQFGKPVTLSCSQTLNHNVMYWYQQKSSQAPKLLFHYYDKDFNNEADTPDNFQSRRPNTSFCFLDIRSPGLGDTAMYLCATSKGGLNSYEQYFGPGTRLTVT.

The chain has TRBV11-2 and TRBJ1-5, with 7 bases that match TRBD1. The V and J ends lost 3 bases and 2 bases, in that order; junction bases with no gene match: 4. The CDR3 is made up of 15 amino acids. Per germline, CDR1 SGHAT and CDR2 FQNNGV. The CDR3 spells CASSLLGQGNQPQHF. Here the CDR3 DNA reads TGTGCCAGCAGCTTGCTCGGACAGGGCAATCAGCCCCAGCATTTT.

The genes are TRBV4-1 and TRBJ1-2; maybe TRBD1 (5 bases). Trimming cost V 0 bases and J 8 bases, with 19 bases left between them. Germline V gene data show CDR1 as MGHRA and CDR2 as YSYEKL. The CDR3 spans 16 residues. CDR3 DNA: TGCGCCAGCAGCCAAGAGGGCGGGGGACCTACCGGGGGCTACACCTTC. Protein product: CASSQEGGGPTGGYTF.

The CDR3 loop is CASSLNRDRGDTGELFF. CDR3 DNA sequence: TGTGCCAGCAGCCTAAACCGGGACAGGGGAGACACCGGGGAGCTGTTTTTT. J is TRBJ2-2 and V is TRBV3-1 (or the pseudogene TRBV3-2); TRBD1 matches at 10 bases. CDR3 length: 17 residues. The V segment lost 4 bases and the J segment 3 bases; nucleotides outside the gene matches: 8. Looked up from germline, CDR1 is LGHDT and CDR2 is YNNKEL (reference sequence).

The chain couples TRBV28 to TRBJ2-2; 7 bases agree with TRBD2. Losses at the gene ends were 4 bases for V and 1 base for J; bases not matched to a gene: 0. In germline, CDR1 is MDHEN, CDR2 SYDVKM. This CDR3 contains 14 residues. The CDR3 loop reads CASSSSGNTGELFF. The CDR3 bases are TGTGCCAGCAGTTCTAGCGGGAACACCGGGGAGCTGTTTTTT.

In DNA form, the CDR3 reads TGTGCCAGCAGTGGACTAGCGGGAGTAGAGACCCAGTACTTC. Its translation: CASSGLAGVETQYF. The chain links TRBV6-6 to TRBJ2-5; TRBD2 matches at 13 bases. The germline gives CDR1 MNHNY, CDR2 SVGAGI (reference sequence). Unmatched junction bases numbered 1, after V lost 5 bases and J lost 4 bases. This CDR3 is built from 14 residues.

The genes are TRBV30 and TRBJ2-7, with 7 bases lining up with TRBD2. The germline CDR1 and CDR2 sequences are GTSNPN and SVGIG (reference sequence). V was clipped by 5 bases and J by 7 bases; unmatched bases: 5. This CDR3 comprises 11 residues. The CDR3 reads CAWGGGPEQYF. The DNA of the CDR3 is TGTGCCTGGGGGGGAGGGCCTGAGCAGTACTTC.

The chain combines TRBV5-1 with TRBJ2-2, with 8 positions matching TRBD1. V lost 6 bases to trimming and J lost 7 bases; unmatched junction nucleotides: 8. Germline CDR1 SGHRS, CDR2 YFSETQ. CDR3 size: 14 residues. CDR3 in amino acids: CASMDRAFGGELFF. As DNA, the CDR3 is TGCGCCAGCATGGACAGGGCTTTTGGCGGGGAGCTGTTTTTT.

CDR3 amino acids: CASSQGQGFQPQHF. DNA of the CDR3: TGCGCCAGCAGCCAGGGACAGGGTTTCCAGCCCCAGCATTTT. This sequence joins TRBV4-1 and TRBJ1-5; 9 positions agree with TRBD1. This CDR3 region has 14 residues. Germline CDR1 reads MGHRA; CDR2 reads YSYEKL. Trimming at V came to 3 bases and at J to 7 bases, leaving 4 bases not matched to a gene.

V usage is TRBV18 and J usage is TRBJ1-1; weak D call: TRBD1 (5 bases). The CDR3 spans 16 residues. From germline, CDR1 is KGHSH and CDR2 LQKENI. The V end lost 2 bases, the J end lost 5 bases, and 18 bases lay between the germline ends. CDR3 nucleotides: TGTGCCAGCTCACCAAGAAGGACCCCGGAGGGGACTGAAGCTTTCTTT. Translated: CASSPRRTPEGTEAFF.

The V and J genes are TRBV12-3 or TRBV12-4 and TRBJ1-6; D perhaps matches TRBD1 (5 bases). CDR3 length: 13 residues. Trimming stripped 0 bases from V and 14 bases from J, with 11 bases between. DNA for the CDR3: TGTGCCAGCAGTTTAGCGGAGGGGCAAACCCTCCACTTT. Amino acids: CASSLAEGQTLHF.

The chain couples TRBV19 to TRBJ2-1, with TRBD2 identical over 12 bases. The CDR3 is made up of 16 amino acids. Germline-derived CDR1 and CDR2 are LNHDA and SQIVND (reference sequence). V shed 3 bases and J 6 bases; nucleotides not matched to a gene: 6. The CDR3 DNA sequence: TGTGCCAGTAGTATGGCCGCGACTAGCGGGAGCAATGAGCAGTTCTTC. Translated, it gives CASSMAATSGSNEQFF.

This sequence joins TRBV3-1 (or the pseudogene TRBV3-2) and TRBJ2-2; 13 nucleotides align to TRBD2. The length of the CDR3 is 17 residues. The germline V gene has CDR1 LGHDT and CDR2 YNNKEL (reference sequence). V shed 3 bases and J 7 bases; nucleotides not matched to a gene: 8. CDR3 sequence: CASSQRGLAGRGGELFF. For the CDR3, the DNA is TGTGCCAGCAGCCAGAGGGGACTAGCGGGAAGGGGCGGGGAGCTGTTTTTT.

This chain connects TRBV5-1 to TRBJ1-3; no firm D call. Germline CDR1 and CDR2: SGHRS and YFSETQ. This CDR3 has 17 amino acids. The V end was cut by 0 bases, the J end by 3 bases, with 16 bases between. The CDR3 sequence is CASSLGTSWMGGNTIYF. The CDR3 bases are TGCGCCAGCAGCTTGGGGACTTCTTGGATGGGTGGAAACACCATATATTTT.

This chain links TRBV5-1 with TRBJ1-1; TRBD1 matches 9 bases. CDR3 length: 15 amino acids. CDR1 SGHRS and CDR2 YFSETQ come from the germline V gene. Trimming at V came to 0 bases and at J to 7 bases, leaving 7 bases not matched to a gene. The DNA for the CDR3 is TGCGCCAGCAGCTTGGATACCGGGACAGGGATTGAAGCTTTCTTT. It is translated as CASSLDTGTGIEAFF. Variable domain in full (rest from reference TRBV5-1 and TRBJ1-1): KAGVTQTPRYLIKTRGQQVTLSCSPISGHRSVSWYQQTPGQGLQFLFEYFSETQRNKGNFPGRFSGRQFSNSRSEMNVSTLELGDSALYLCASSLDTGTGIEAFFGQGTRLTVV.

The V call is TRBV10-1, the J call TRBJ2-3, with TRBD2 matching over 8 bases. Per the germline V gene, CDR1 is WNHNN and CDR2 is SYGVQD (reference sequence). CDR3 length: 14 amino acids. The CDR3 reads CVAGGSPTQDTQYF. The DNA for the CDR3 is TGCGTCGCGGGAGGCTCCCCCACACAAGATACGCAGTATTTT.

CDR3 sequence reads: CSVEDGQNYGYTF. CDR3 nucleotide sequence: TGCAGCGTTGAAGATGGGCAGAACTATGGCTACACCTTC. The gene calls are TRBV29-1 and TRBJ1-2, with D uncertain. CDR3 length equals 13 residues. Germline CDR1 is SQVTM and CDR2 is ANQGSEA. V was clipped by 0 bases and J by 2 bases, with 7 bases between them.

This chain links TRBV29-1 with TRBJ2-1, with TRBD2 matching 13 bases. J lost 6 bases, V lost 3 bases, and 2 bases had no gene match. This CDR3 contains 14 residues. Germline V gene data show CDR1 as SQVTM and CDR2 as ANQGSEA. CDR3 amino acids: CSVEWTSGSNEQFF. As DNA, the CDR3 is TGCAGCGTTGAGTGGACTAGCGGGAGCAATGAGCAGTTCTTC.

This clone was observed a handful of times. The gene calls are TRBV14 and TRBJ2-3; D is ambiguous. The CDR3 is 14 residues long. The V gene lost 4 bases and the J gene lost 2 bases, with 10 bases spanning the gap. CDR1 is SGHDN, CDR2 FVKESK, per germline. CDR3 sequence: CASSPRLPTDTQYF. In DNA, the CDR3 is TGTGCCAGCAGCCCTAGACTGCCCACAGATACGCAGTATTTT. The full variable domain, in which reference TRBV14 and TRBJ2-3 provide the parts outside the CDR3, is EAGVTQFPSHSVIEKGQTVTLRCDPISGHDNLYWYRRVMGKEIKFLLHFVKESKQDESGMPNNRFLAERTGGTYSTLKVQPAELEDSGVYFCASSPRLPTDTQYFGPGTRLTVL.

The CDR3 loop reads CASSLDRLYGYTF. The DNA of the CDR3 is TGTGCCAGCAGTTTAGACAGGTTATATGGCTACACCTTC. The chain is built from TRBV12-3 or TRBV12-4 and TRBJ1-2, with a tentative D call TRBD1 (5 bases). Trimming cost V 1 base and J 5 bases, with 8 bases left between them. The CDR3 is made up of 13 amino acids.

The CDR3 is CASSFYRGGPYGYTF. For the CDR3, the DNA is TGCGCCAGCAGCTTCTATCGCGGAGGGCCCTATGGCTACACCTTC. The chain recombines TRBV5-1 with TRBJ1-2; no firm D call. This CDR3 has 15 residues. The germline CDR1 and CDR2 sequences are SGHRS and YFSETQ. V was clipped by 2 bases and J by 4 bases, with 15 bases between them. The variable domain in full, completed from reference TRBV5-1 and TRBJ1-2, reads KAGVTQTPRYLIKTRGQQVTLSCSPISGHRSVSWYQQTPGQGLQFLFEYFSETQRNKGNFPGRFSGRQFSNSRSEMNVSTLELGDSALYLCASSFYRGGPYGYTFGSGTRLTVV.

The chain has TRBV3-1 (or the pseudogene TRBV3-2) and TRBJ1-2; the D gene is possibly TRBD1 (5 bases). This CDR3 contains 13 residues. Germline CDR1 reads LGHDT; CDR2 reads YNNKEL (reference sequence). Trimming took off 3 bases at V and 5 bases at J, with 10 bases between the two ends. The CDR3 bases are TGTGCCAGCAGCCAGGGGGGGGAGTATGGCTACACCTTC. Translation gives CASSQGGEYGYTF.

This clone was found once. This chain connects TRBV2 to TRBJ2-7, with D perhaps matching TRBD1 (6 bases). The CDR3 runs 15 residues. The V end was cut by 4 bases, the J end by 3 bases, with 16 bases between. Germline values: CDR1 SNHLY, CDR2 FYNNEI. CDR3 region: CASSVNRANFYEQYF. The CDR3 nucleotides read TGTGCCAGCAGTGTAAACAGGGCGAACTTCTACGAGCAGTACTTC.

The V call is TRBV15, the J call TRBJ1-1, with 7 positions matching TRBD1. This CDR3 is built from 13 residues. Germline loops: CDR1 LNHNV, CDR2 YYDKDF (reference sequence). Trimming cost V 6 bases and J 5 bases; bases outside gene matches: 6. The CDR3: CATRGGEGTEAFF. The CDR3, as DNA: TGTGCCACCAGAGGGGGCGAGGGTACTGAAGCTTTCTTT.

V is TRBV2 and J is TRBJ1-1, with no clear D. Germline values: CDR1 SNHLY, CDR2 FYNNEI. The ends were cut back, 6 bases at V and 0 bases at J, with 8 bases in the middle. This CDR3 is 13 amino acids long. The CDR3 loop reads CASSALMNTEAFF. CDR3 in DNA: TGTGCCAGCAGCGCACTTATGAACACTGAAGCTTTCTTT.